This TCR beta chain was captured by sequencing in a study of CD8 T cells in Susac syndrome. Treatment-naive patients with stable or active relapsing-remitting disease served as multiple sclerosis controls. This clonotype was detected a few times. V was trimmed by 1 base and J by 6 bases, leaving 7 bases between them. The CDR3 has 12 amino acids. The V gene's germline CDR1 is MGHRA and CDR2 YSYEKL. A quantity of roughly 0.5 to 1 ug RNA underwent reverse transcription using random hexamers. The authors amplified TCR beta CDR3 across 54 Vbeta and 13 Jbeta using immunoSEQ multiplex PCR. TCRdb reprocessed the immunoSEQ multiplex PCR reads with MiXCR, giving one entry per CDR3 protein. Of 400,000 to 550,000 distinct CDR3 sequences in the sample, 75% to 90% are singletons; the top ten hold about 0.1%.

This clonotype was sampled from a human donor with multiple sclerosis. The chain couples TRBV4-1 to TRBJ2-7; possibly TRBD2 for D (6 bases). Sequenced sample: CD8+ T cells from PBMCs. CDR3 loop: CASSQVGGEQYF. The CDR3, as DNA: TGCGCCAGCAGCCAAGTCGGGGGCGAGCAGTACTTC.